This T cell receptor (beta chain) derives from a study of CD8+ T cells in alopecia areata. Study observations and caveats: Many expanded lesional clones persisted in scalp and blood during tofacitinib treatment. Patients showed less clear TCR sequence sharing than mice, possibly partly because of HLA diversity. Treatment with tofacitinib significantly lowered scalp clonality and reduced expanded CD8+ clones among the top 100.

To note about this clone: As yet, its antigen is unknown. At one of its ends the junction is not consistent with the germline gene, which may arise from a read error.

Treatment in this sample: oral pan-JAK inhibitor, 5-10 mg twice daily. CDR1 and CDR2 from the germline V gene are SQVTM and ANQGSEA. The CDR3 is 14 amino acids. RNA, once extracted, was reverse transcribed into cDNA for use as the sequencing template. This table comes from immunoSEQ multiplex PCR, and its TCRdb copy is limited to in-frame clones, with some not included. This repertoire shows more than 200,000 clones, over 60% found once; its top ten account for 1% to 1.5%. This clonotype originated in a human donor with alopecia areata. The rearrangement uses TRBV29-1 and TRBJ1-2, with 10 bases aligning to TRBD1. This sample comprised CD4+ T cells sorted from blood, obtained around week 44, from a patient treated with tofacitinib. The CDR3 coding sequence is TGCAGCGTGGAAGACAGGGGGCACGTCTATGGCTACACCTTC. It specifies CSVEDRGHVYGYTF.